A selection of T cell receptor beta chains follows, all from one sample in a study of cytomegalovirus exposure and HLA in healthy donors. Only in-frame clones appear in the TCRdb table, and some are missing; sequencing was by immunoSEQ multiplex PCR. Of under 200,000 clones listed, roughly 87% are singletons. Sequencing was carried out using PBMCs. The receptors were gathered from a woman aged 45-59 years in good health and CMV-seronegative. The CDR3 runs from the conserved cysteine through the conserved F or W. A D gene is named only where the DNA matches it firmly. Clone size appears in some rows only: once, few, many, or a class for an expanded clone.

D: TRBD2
V: TRBV28
size: -
J: TRBJ2-1
CDR3: CASSLIAGVRGGQFF
DNA: TGTGCCAGCAGTCTCATAGCGGGGGTGCGGGGTGGGCAGTTCTTC

D: TRBD2
V: TRBV18
size: -
J: TRBJ2-7
CDR3: CASSKTSGRSDEQYF
DNA: TGTGCCAGCTCAAAGACTAGCGGGAGGTCGGACGAGCAGTACTTC

D: TRBD1
V: TRBV29-1
size: few
J: TRBJ2-1
CDR3: CSANRGRNEQFF
DNA: TGCAGCGCAAACAGGGGTAGGAATGAGCAGTTCTTC

D: -
V: TRBV28
size: -
J: TRBJ2-7
CDR3: CASSSNLVSSYEQYF
DNA: TGTGCCAGCAGTTCGAACCTTGTGAGCTCCTACGAGCAGTACTTC

D: TRBD1
V: TRBV15
size: -
J: TRBJ1-3
CDR3: CATRKQGSGNTIYF
DNA: TGTGCCACCAGAAAACAGGGGAGTGGAAACACCATATATTTT

D: -
V: TRBV7-2
size: -
J: TRBJ1-3
CDR3: CASSPQGVTGNTIYF
DNA: TGTGCCAGCAGCCCCCAAGGGGTGACTGGAAACACCATATATTTT

D: -
V: TRBV14
size: -
J: TRBJ1-1
CDR3: CASSPPPTPNTEAFF
DNA: TGTGCCAGCAGCCCACCCCCGACACCGAACACTGAAGCTTTCTTT

D: TRBD2
V: TRBV7-2
size: -
J: TRBJ2-1
CDR3: CASSPAGGQNNEQFF
DNA: TGTGCCAGCAGCCCCGCGGGGGGCCAAAACAATGAGCAGTTCTTC

D: TRBD1
V: TRBV6-5
size: once
J: TRBJ1-2
CDR3: CASMQGGGYTF
DNA: TGTGCCAGTATGCAGGGGGGTGGCTACACCTTC

D: TRBD1
V: TRBV28
size: -
J: TRBJ1-3
CDR3: CASTKTGGMRGNTIYF
DNA: TGTGCCAGCACCAAAACAGGGGGAATGCGAGGAAACACCATATATTTT

D: -
V: TRBV5-1
size: few
J: TRBJ2-3
CDR3: CASTQGSTDTQYF
DNA: TGCGCCAGCACCCAGGGGAGCACAGATACGCAGTATTTT

D: -
V: TRBV7-8
size: -
J: TRBJ2-3
CDR3: CASSLRLDPFTDTQYF
DNA: TGTGCCAGCAGCTTAAGGCTAGACCCTTTCACAGATACGCAGTATTTT

D: TRBD2
V: TRBV5-1
size: -
J: TRBJ2-5
CDR3: CASSPDPPEAGGRETQYF
DNA: TGCGCCAGCAGCCCGGACCCCCCGGAAGCGGGGGGGAGGGAGACCCAGTACTTC

D: -
V: TRBV18
size: -
J: TRBJ1-1
CDR3: CASSPPAGEAFF
DNA: TGTGCCAGCTCACCTCCCGCCGGTGAAGCTTTCTTT

D: TRBD1
V: TRBV27
size: -
J: TRBJ2-7
CDR3: CASSSYGTGSYEQYF
DNA: TGTGCCAGCAGTTCATACGGGACAGGGTCCTACGAGCAGTACTTC

D: TRBD1
V: TRBV5-1
size: -
J: TRBJ1-2
CDR3: CASSVSPGGPTDGYTF
DNA: TGCGCCAGCAGCGTGTCTCCAGGGGGGCCCACTGACGGCTACACCTTC

D: -
V: TRBV4-3
size: -
J: TRBJ1-3
CDR3: CASSQKVSGGNTIYF
DNA: TGCGCCAGCAGCCAAAAGGTCTCGGGGGGAAACACCATATATTTT

D: -
V: TRBV11-2
size: -
J: TRBJ2-2
CDR3: CASSFYGASEGELFF
DNA: TGTGCCAGCAGCTTTTATGGGGCTAGTGAAGGGGAGCTGTTTTTT

D: -
V: TRBV27
size: -
J: TRBJ1-1
CDR3: CASSRGRGFTEAFF
DNA: TGTGCCAGCAGCCGCGGCAGGGGATTCACTGAAGCTTTCTTT

D: -
V: TRBV28
size: -
J: TRBJ2-7
CDR3: CASNDPGYYEQYF
DNA: TGTGCCAGCAACGATCCGGGTTATTACGAGCAGTACTTC

D: TRBD2
V: TRBV11-2
size: once
J: TRBJ2-2
CDR3: CASSPLAGVSGELFF
DNA: TGTGCCAGCAGCCCACTAGCGGGAGTATCCGGGGAGCTGTTTTTT

D: -
V: TRBV29-1
size: -
J: TRBJ1-1
CDR3: CSVDLFPNTEAFF
DNA: TGCAGCGTTGATCTATTCCCGAACACTGAAGCTTTCTTT

D: -
V: TRBV28
size: -
J: TRBJ2-7
CDR3: CASSFPPGGTHEQYF
DNA: TGTGCCAGCAGTTTCCCGCCCGGCGGGACCCACGAGCAGTACTTC

D: TRBD1
V: TRBV10-3
size: -
J: TRBJ2-3
CDR3: CAISVNKGAGADTQYF
DNA: TGTGCCATCAGTGTTAATAAGGGGGCGGGCGCAGATACGCAGTATTTT

D: TRBD2
V: TRBV5-4
size: -
J: TRBJ2-3
CDR3: CASSIRLAGSSTDTQYF
DNA: TGTGCCAGCAGCATCAGACTAGCGGGATCTAGCACAGATACGCAGTATTTT

D: -
V: TRBV18
size: -
J: TRBJ1-3
CDR3: CASSPPSLTGNTIYF
DNA: TGTGCCAGCTCACCCCCCTCACTTACTGGAAACACCATATATTTT